One and the same sample provided the 11 T cell receptor beta chains below, sequenced in a study of CD8+ T cells in alopecia areata. Extracted RNA was reverse transcribed, and the resulting cDNA served as sequencing template. Sequenced by immunoSEQ multiplex PCR; TCRdb stores in-frame clones only, minus some. The profile covers some 51,000 clones, with 90% to 97% appearing a single time and 20% to 30% taken by the ten largest. The specimen comprised CD8+ T cells sorted from blood, sampled at week 0. Source of these receptors: a human donor with alopecia areata.

The count of this clone is one. This chain joins TRBV7-8 and TRBJ1-1; D is unclear. The germline CDR1 and CDR2 sequences are SGHVS and FQNEAQ. The CDR3 length is 14 residues. V gave up 2 bases and J gave up 6 bases, with 13 bases separating them. In DNA, the CDR3 is TGTGCCAGCAGCTTATCCAGTCTTGGCGCTGAAGCTTTCTTT. Protein: CASSLSSLGAEAFF.

This clone was recorded once. The chain is built from TRBV27 and TRBJ1-5; D ambiguous. CDR1 is MNHEY, CDR2 SMNVEV, per germline (reference sequence). Between the trimmed V and J ends, which lost 5 bases and 0 bases, there was a span of 8 bases. There are 14 residues in the CDR3. The CDR3 sequence: CASSLAYSNQPQHF. In nucleotides, the CDR3 is TGTGCCAGCAGTCTAGCGTATAGCAATCAGCCCCAGCATTTT.

V usage is TRBV5-1 and J usage is TRBJ2-7; 8 bases agree with TRBD1. Germline CDR1 SGHRS, CDR2 YFSETQ. V trimming: 2 bases; J trimming: 3 bases; junction bases outside the gene matches: 7. This CDR3 is built from 15 residues. In DNA, the CDR3 is TGCGCCAGCAGCTTACCAGGGACAGGAAACTACGAGCAGTACTTC. It specifies CASSLPGTGNYEQYF.

V gene TRBV5-1 combines with J gene TRBJ2-7; D gene ambiguous. Germline CDR1 is SGHRS and CDR2 is YFSETQ. The CDR3 runs 15 residues. V lost 2 bases, J lost 2 bases, and 14 bases lay in between. CDR3: CASSFGSGAAYEQYF. The DNA for the CDR3 is TGCGCCAGCAGCTTCGGGTCGGGCGCTGCCTACGAGCAGTACTTC.

V usage is TRBV7-9 and J usage is TRBJ2-1; D is perhaps TRBD1 or TRBD2 (5 bases each). The ends were cut back, 1 base at V and 2 bases at J, with 9 bases in the middle. Germline V CDR1 and CDR2: SEHNR, FQNEAQ (reference sequence). This CDR3 is built from 15 residues. The CDR3 is CASSLEGTTYNEQFF. The CDR3 bases are TGTGCCAGCAGCTTAGAGGGGACCACCTACAATGAGCAGTTCTTC.

The chain links TRBV6-4 to TRBJ2-4, with TRBD1 matching 7 bases. Germline V gene data show CDR1 as MRHNA and CDR2 as SNTAGT. The CDR3 contains 13 residues. The J segment lost 12 bases and the V segment lost 0 bases, leaving 5 bases of the junction unmatched. The CDR3 sequence: CASSDSKTGDQYF. The CDR3 DNA follows: TGTGCCAGCAGTGACTCCAAAACAGGGGATCAGTACTTC.

The V gene is TRBV4-1, the J gene TRBJ2-3; no clear D. The germline V gene has CDR1 MGHRA and CDR2 YSYEKL. The CDR3 is made up of 17 amino acids. The V end lost 0 bases, the J end lost 0 bases, and 13 bases lay between the germline ends. CDR3 nucleotide sequence: TGCGCCAGCAGCCAAGATCTGGTCAGCCCTAGCACAGATACGCAGTATTTT. It specifies CASSQDLVSPSTDTQYF.

This chain uses TRBV4-1 with TRBJ1-2; 7 positions agree with TRBD1. V gave up 3 bases and J gave up 0 bases; unmatched junction bases: 7. Germline V gene lookup returns CDR1 MGHRA and CDR2 YSYEKL. The CDR3 contains 16 residues. The CDR3 nucleotides read TGCGCCAGCAGCCACGTCTCGGACAGGCCTAACTATGGCTACACCTTC. Amino acid sequence: CASSHVSDRPNYGYTF.

The DNA for the CDR3 is TGCAGCGTTTTGAGGCAGGCTGGGGAGCTGTTTTTT. This gives the protein CSVLRQAGELFF. The rearrangement uses TRBV29-1 and TRBJ2-2; D is uncertain. Trimming left V 5 bases short and J 8 bases short, with 12 bases between. The CDR3 spans 12 residues. Germline V gene lookup returns CDR1 SQVTM and CDR2 ANQGSEA.

The rearrangement links TRBV19 to TRBJ2-7, with D perhaps matching TRBD2 (5 bases). This CDR3 contains 14 residues. Germline V gene data show CDR1 as LNHDA and CDR2 as SQIVND (reference sequence). The V gene lost 3 bases and the J gene lost 4 bases, with 13 bases spanning the gap. This chain's CDR3 is CASSITSGSYEQYF. CDR3 sequence (DNA): TGTGCCAGTAGTATTACGTCGGGATCTTACGAGCAGTACTTC.

J is TRBJ1-5 and V is TRBV30, with 8 bases identical to TRBD1. The length of the CDR3 is 14 residues. The J segment lost 4 bases and the V segment lost 2 bases, leaving 4 bases of the junction unmatched. The V gene's germline CDR1 is GTSNPN and CDR2 SVGIG (reference sequence). The CDR3 sequence is CAWSLGQGNQPQHF. The CDR3 DNA sequence: TGTGCCTGGAGTCTCGGACAGGGAAATCAGCCCCAGCATTTT.